This is a list of T cell receptor beta chains from one sample in a study of blood T cell repertoires in COVID-19. Libraries were prepared by immunoSEQ multiplex PCR; TCRdb keeps only in-frame clonotypes and omits some of them. The sample includes roughly 170,000 clones, around 87% seen only once; the top ten take less than 3%. The sample taken for sequencing was peripheral blood. The receptor set was obtained from a man aged 40-49 years with active or convalescent COVID-19. CDR3s include the opening cysteine and the closing phenylalanine or tryptophan. A D gene is named only where the DNA matches it firmly. Not every row has a clone size; where given, it reads once, few, many or a size class.

16,TRBJ1-1,TRBD1,TRBV29-1,-,TGCAGCGTGAGGGGGCCCTCCGGGACAGTCTACACTGAAGCTTTCTTT,CSVRGPSGTVYTEAFF
11,TRBJ1-1,-,TRBV28,-,TGTGCCAGCAGTTCCTTCACTGAAGCTTTCTTT,CASSSFTEAFF
14,TRBJ2-7,TRBD1,TRBV28,once,TGTGCCAGCAGTTCCCCCGACAGGGCCCACGAGCAGTACTTC,CASSSPDRAHEQYF
13,TRBJ1-2,-,TRBV30,-,TGTGCTTTTCTTCCGCCCCTACGCTATGGCTACACCTTC,CAFLPPLRYGYTF
13,TRBJ1-5,-,TRBV28,-,TGTGCCAGCTCCCTAGCTGGGGATCAGCCCCAGCATTTT,CASSLAGDQPQHF
15,TRBJ2-5,TRBD2,TRBV5-1,once,TGCGCCAGCAGCACCGAGGGGCGGGGGGGAGAGACCCAGTACTTC,CASSTEGRGGETQYF
13,TRBJ2-4,-,TRBV12-3/TRBV12-4,-,TGTGCCAGCAGTTTAGGGCAGGTAAACATTCAGTACTTC,CASSLGQVNIQYF
12,TRBJ1-1,-,TRBV30,-,TGTGCCTGGAGGGCCAAGAACACTGAAGCTTTCTTT,CAWRAKNTEAFF
14,TRBJ2-7,-,TRBV7-9,-,TGTGCCAGCAGTTCTGGGGCAGCGCCCTACGAGCAGTACTTC,CASSSGAAPYEQYF
17,TRBJ1-3,-,TRBV7-8,-,TGTGCCAGCAGCTTAGTCGCGACAGGAAGCTCTGGAAACACCATATATTTT,CASSLVATGSSGNTIYF
16,TRBJ2-3,TRBD2,TRBV11-2,-,TGTGCCAGCAGCCCTCGGACTAGCGGGAGCACAGATACGCAGTATTTT,CASSPRTSGSTDTQYF
14,TRBJ1-1,TRBD1,TRBV5-5,-,TGTGCCAGCAGCACGGACAGGGATATGACTGAAGCTTTCTTT,CASSTDRDMTEAFF
15,TRBJ2-3,-,TRBV30,-,TGTGCCTGGAGTAAGGGCGGGGCTAGCACAGATACGCAGTATTTT,CAWSKGGASTDTQYF
15,TRBJ1-2,-,TRBV19,-,TGTGCCAGTAGGCGTCGCGGGGGGTGGAACTATGGCTACACCTTC,CASRRRGGWNYGYTF
14,TRBJ2-1,TRBD1,TRBV6-1,-,TGTGCCAGCAGTGAAGCCGGACAGGGCGATGAGCAGTTCTTC,CASSEAGQGDEQFF
13,TRBJ2-5,-,TRBV7-8,-,TGTGCCAGCAGCTTAAAAGGGGCAGAGACCCAGTACTTC,CASSLKGAETQYF
14,TRBJ1-2,-,TRBV30,-,TGTGCCTGGAGTGTATTAGGAGAAGGCTATGGCTACACCTTC,CAWSVLGEGYGYTF
15,TRBJ2-1,-,TRBV4-3,-,TGCGCCAGCAGCCAAGAAGGGCAGGCGGGTAATGAGCAGTTCTTC,CASSQEGQAGNEQFF